This entry lists 22 T cell receptor beta chains sequenced from one sample in a study of response to subunit inactivated influenza vaccine (dated by TCRdb to the late 2010s). The receptor library was made with RT-PCR. The listed sequencing device is Illumina HiSeq 2500. TCRdb trimmed public reads at Q25 via fastp, called clones via MiXCR and kept in-frame beta chains. Entries are consolidated by CDR3 protein sequence, retaining the most common genes and DNA. Within this sample are about 160,000 distinct CDR3 sequences, with approximately 10% of them counted one time only. Approximately 13% of the sample is held by the ten biggest clonotypes. The meaning of the sample's time point label: approximately 40 days after influenza vaccine administration. Sequences were derived from non-naive T cells sorted from PBMCs, sampled 40 to 50 days after vaccination. Interpreted using the paper, the cell subset or site label stands for: memory T cell fraction. The receptors were sampled from a man aged 45-65 years who received an inactivated influenza vaccine. Donor details come from another sample of the same person, matched by shared clones.

In this sample, this clonotype turned up many times. The CDR3 region has the DNA TGTGCCAGCAGTTATTTGGGGGTACGAGAGACCCAGTACTTC. Translation: CASSYLGVRETQYF. The chain has TRBV6-5 and TRBJ2-5; the D gene could be TRBD1 or TRBD2 (5 bases each). The germline V gene has CDR1 MNHEY and CDR2 SVGAGI. The CDR3 extends over 14 amino acids. V lost 3 bases and J 4 bases, leaving 12 bases between the germline ends.

This chain joins TRBV20-1 and TRBJ2-5, with 13 bases that match TRBD2. The CDR3 extends over 17 amino acids. Trimming cost V 0 bases and J 2 bases; bases outside gene matches: 6. In germline, CDR1 is DFQATT, CDR2 SNEGSKA (reference sequence). CDR3 in amino acids: CSARDLLLAGGQETQYF. The CDR3 DNA reads TGCAGTGCTAGAGATCTCCTACTAGCGGGGGGGCAAGAGACCCAGTACTTC.

There are many counts of this clonotype. The rearrangement links TRBV20-1 to TRBJ1-4; D might be TRBD1 (5 bases). Germline CDR1 DFQATT, CDR2 SNEGSKA (reference sequence). There are 16 residues in the CDR3. With 7 bases removed from V and 4 bases from J, the gap between germline ends came to 22 bases. The CDR3 here is CSVPRGGTGLNEKLFF. CDR3 in DNA: TGCAGTGTCCCCCGCGGGGGGACGGGTCTTAATGAAAAACTGTTTTTT.

This chain joins TRBV5-1 and TRBJ2-6, with D unclear. The germline CDR1 and CDR2 sequences are SGHRS and YFSETQ. There are 15 residues in the CDR3. The germline V and J ends were trimmed by 0 bases and 2 bases, with 6 bases remaining between them. The CDR3 DNA reads as TGCGCCAGCAGCTTGGGGGGTACTGGGGCCAACGTCCTGACTTTC. Its protein is CASSLGGTGANVLTF.

The sample holds a few counts of this clonotype. The chain carries TRBV28 and TRBJ2-3; a weak D match, TRBD1 (5 bases). The V and J ends lost 6 bases and 6 bases respectively, with 7 bases between them. The CDR3 is made up of 11 amino acids. Germline CDR1 MDHEN, CDR2 SYDVKM. DNA of the CDR3: TGTGCCAGCAGCCAGGGTGATACGCAGTATTTT. This translates into CASSQGDTQYF.

In its sample, this clonotype was seen a few times. The chain couples TRBV20-1 to TRBJ1-6; no firm D call. The CDR3 runs to 18 residues. The germline V gene encodes CDR1 DFQATT and CDR2 SNEGSKA (reference sequence). The germline V and J ends were trimmed by 2 bases and 3 bases, with 20 bases remaining between them. As DNA, the CDR3 is TGCAGTGCTAGAAAGGGATCGTTGGGAGGCAACTATAATTCACCCCTCCACTTT. Translating it yields CSARKGSLGGNYNSPLHF.

The genes are TRBV6-5 and TRBJ1-2; no firm D call. Trimming removed 0 bases at V and 0 bases at J, with 17 bases between. The germline CDR1 and CDR2 sequences are MNHEY and SVGAGI. The CDR3 is made up of 18 amino acids. The chain's CDR3 is CASSYSITPSTPNYGYTF. The CDR3 region has the DNA TGTGCCAGCAGTTACTCGATTACCCCTAGCACACCTAACTATGGCTACACCTTC.

CDR3 loop: CASVPGPERADTQYF. CDR3 DNA sequence: TGTGCCAGCGTTCCGGGGCCGGAGAGGGCAGATACGCAGTATTTT. This chain connects TRBV2 to TRBJ2-3, with D possibly called TRBD1 or TRBD2 (5 bases each). The V end lost 8 bases, the J end lost 4 bases, and 19 bases lay between the germline ends. Germline CDR1 SNHLY, CDR2 FYNNEI. The CDR3 is made up of 15 amino acids.

In its sample, this clonotype was seen a few times. This chain joins TRBV4-1 and TRBJ2-4; 8 nucleotides match TRBD1. The J segment lost 2 bases and the V segment lost 0 bases, leaving 6 bases of the junction unmatched. This CDR3 spans 17 amino acids. Germline CDR1 and CDR2: MGHRA and YSYEKL. CDR3 coding DNA: TGCGCCAGCAGCCAAGAGGCAGGGGGCCTACCCAAAAACATTCAGTACTTC. Its translation: CASSQEAGGLPKNIQYF.

This rearrangement joins TRBV20-1 to TRBJ2-5, with unresolved D. V was trimmed by 3 bases and J by 1 base, leaving 6 bases between them. Germline values: CDR1 DFQATT, CDR2 SNEGSKA (reference sequence). The CDR3 spans 12 residues. The CDR3: CSASPVQETQYF. The CDR3 nucleotides read TGCAGTGCTAGTCCAGTCCAAGAGACCCAGTACTTC.

This clonotype came up a few times. The chain couples TRBV20-1 to TRBJ1-4, with TRBD1 as a possible D gene (5 bases). The CDR3 consists of 16 residues. From germline, CDR1 is DFQATT and CDR2 SNEGSKA (reference sequence). V was cut by 1 base and J by 4 bases, with 16 bases left in between. The CDR3 here is CSARVAKGLFNEKLFF. CDR3 nucleotides: TGCAGTGCTAGAGTCGCAAAGGGACTGTTTAATGAAAAACTGTTTTTT.

This clonotype has only a few counts. The V call is TRBV27, the J call TRBJ2-1, with 10 bases identical to TRBD1. Trimming at V came to 5 bases and at J to 15 bases, leaving 7 bases not matched to a gene. This CDR3 contains 12 residues. Germline CDR1 is MNHEY and CDR2 is SMNVEV (reference sequence). For the CDR3, the DNA is TGTGCCAGCAGTCTACGGACAGGGGGGATGTTCTTC. It codes for CASSLRTGGMFF.

This clonotype is judged medium-sized. This chain uses TRBV3-1 with TRBJ2-3; TRBD2 aligns across 7 bases. V lost 0 bases to trimming and J lost 2 bases; unmatched junction nucleotides: 17. This CDR3 has 20 residues. The germline CDR1 and CDR2 sequences are LGHDT and YNNKEL (reference sequence). The CDR3 DNA sequence: TGTGCCAGCAGCCAAGATTCCCATTTTCGCCGGAGCGGGGTCACAGATACGCAGTATTTT. Protein sequence: CASSQDSHFRRSGVTDTQYF.

This clonotype came up many times. This chain links TRBV5-5 with TRBJ2-3, with a tentative D call TRBD1 (6 bases). Germline loops: CDR1 SGHKS, CDR2 YYEKEE (reference sequence). Between the trimmed V and J ends, which lost 0 bases and 0 bases, there was a span of 11 bases. The CDR3 has 16 residues. In DNA, the CDR3 is TGTGCCAGCAGCTTGGGTTGGGGGCGCAGCACAGATACGCAGTATTTT. Its protein product is CASSLGWGRSTDTQYF.

This clonotype was seen more than once but under ten times. This CDR3 reads CSARGGQGNNQPQHF. DNA of the CDR3: TGCAGTGCTAGGGGGGGACAGGGGAACAATCAGCCCCAGCATTTT. The J gene is TRBJ1-5, the V gene TRBV20-1; 10 bases match TRBD1. Germline CDR1 and CDR2: DFQATT and SNEGSKA (reference sequence). With V trimmed by 3 bases and J by 3 bases, 5 bases remained unmatched. The CDR3 is made up of 15 amino acids.

This chain joins TRBV28 and TRBJ1-5; unclear D gene. Per germline, CDR1 MDHEN and CDR2 SYDVKM. The CDR3 length is 11 residues. The V gene lost 1 base and the J gene lost 8 bases, with 3 bases spanning the gap. CDR3 DNA: TGTGCCAGCAGTTTATATGAGCCCCAGCATTTT. This translates into CASSLYEPQHF.

This clonotype has a handful of counts. The rearrangement uses TRBV4-1 and TRBJ2-3, with D possibly matching TRBD2 (5 bases). The V gene's germline CDR1 is MGHRA and CDR2 YSYEKL. The V end was cut by 0 bases, the J end by 11 bases, with 18 bases between. CDR3 length: 15 amino acids. The CDR3 DNA is TGCGCCAGCAGCCAAGAGGCGACTACCCCAAGGGAGCAGTATTTT. Translation gives CASSQEATTPREQYF.

As concerns this clonotype: The junction does not match germline at one end; this may be a read error. The chain couples TRBV6-5 to TRBJ1-4; maybe TRBD1 (5 bases). The CDR3 sequence is 17 residues long. In germline, CDR1 is MNHEY, CDR2 SVGAGI. As DNA, the CDR3 is TGTGCCAGCAGTTACCTCCGCGTTCCGGGGCCTAATGAAAAACCGTTTTTT. Residues: CASSYLRVPGPNEKPFF.

In its sample, this clonotype was seen a few times. This sequence joins TRBV5-1 and TRBJ2-5; a possible D gene is TRBD1 (5 bases). CDR1 is SGHRS, CDR2 YFSETQ, per germline. The CDR3 sequence is 14 residues long. V gave up 5 bases and J gave up 4 bases, with 15 bases separating them. The CDR3 here is CASSSQGFLETQYF. CDR3 DNA sequence: TGCGCCAGCAGTTCCCAGGGTTTTTTAGAGACCCAGTACTTC.

This rearrangement joins TRBV29-1 to TRBJ1-1; 7 bases are shared with TRBD1. Per germline, CDR1 SQVTM and CDR2 ANQGSEA. This CDR3 has 16 amino acids. V dropped 6 bases and J dropped 2; count of bases not matched to a gene: 15. DNA for the CDR3: TGCAGCGTCCAAAGGATAGGGGGCGCCCATAACACTGAAGCTTTCTTT. Amino acids: CSVQRIGGAHNTEAFF.

V is TRBV7-8 and J is TRBJ1-5; maybe TRBD1 (5 bases). CDR1 and CDR2 from the germline V gene are SGHVS and FQNEAQ. Trimming took 1 base from V and 2 from J, leaving 9 bases between them. The CDR3 spans 15 residues. DNA for the CDR3: TGTGCCAGCAGCTTAGGTGGGACGCGCAATCAGCCCCAGCATTTT. The encoded protein is CASSLGGTRNQPQHF.

This clonotype was seen only a few times. The V gene is TRBV20-1, the J gene TRBJ2-6, with D perhaps matching TRBD2 (6 bases). The CDR3 spans 16 residues. V was clipped by 0 bases and J by 2 bases, with 11 bases between them. The germline gives CDR1 DFQATT, CDR2 SNEGSKA (reference sequence). The CDR3: CSARDWGEPGANVLTF. The CDR3 bases are TGCAGTGCTAGAGATTGGGGGGAACCTGGGGCCAACGTCCTGACTTTC.